Reported below is one TCR beta chain. Its specificity is unknown. These data originate in a study of cytomegalovirus exposure and HLA in healthy donors. Every donor was a healthy person donating bone marrow. Study results and limitations: When analyzed later, a missense DCLRE1C variant was found to be linked to TCR beta V- and J-gene trimming.

It was with 60 Vbeta and 13 Jbeta primers that the PCR ran. Clones were read by immunoSEQ multiplex PCR, and TCRdb kept only the in-frame ones, dropping some. The data contain roughly 150,000 clones, 60% to 80% of them seen just once; the ten biggest clones take up about 0.62%. V shed 0 bases and J 0 bases; nucleotides not matched to a gene: 11. The CDR3 runs 20 residues. Germline CDR1 SNHLY, CDR2 FYNNEI. This TCR was sampled from a male donor in good health and CMV-seronegative. V gene TRBV2 combines with J gene TRBJ2-7; 13 bases match TRBD2. The sample comprised PBMCs. The CDR3 DNA follows: TGTGCCAGCAGTGAAGCCGGACTAGCGGGGGATCTTTTTAGCTCCTACGAGCAGTACTTC. It codes for CASSEAGLAGDLFSSYEQYF. The whole variable domain, remainder taken from reference TRBV2 and TRBJ2-7, is EPEVTQTPSHQVTQMGQEVILRCVPISNHLYFYWYRQILGQKVEFLVSFYNNEISEKSEIFDDQFSVERPDGSNFTLKIRSTKLEDSAMYFCASSEAGLAGDLFSSYEQYFGPGTRLTVT.